One and the same sample provided the 7 T cell receptor beta chains below, sequenced in a study of beta chain features in type 1 diabetes. Expressed TCRB transcripts were sequenced because the isolated RNA had all been reverse transcribed beforehand. Profiling relied on immunoSEQ multiplex PCR, and the TCRdb table lists in-frame clones only, not all of them. The data show 400,000 to 450,000 clones, about 15% seen once. The sample consisted of naive CD4+ T cells from blood. These receptors all come from a young man in good health.

The gene calls are TRBV18 and TRBJ1-6, with D perhaps TRBD1 (5 bases). CDR1 is KGHSH and CDR2 is LQKENI in the germline V gene. The CDR3 has 15 residues. Trimming removed 1 base at V and 8 bases at J, with 12 bases between. CDR3 sequence: CASSPRQPPDSPLHF. As DNA, the CDR3 is TGTGCCAGCTCACCACGACAGCCGCCGGATTCACCCCTCCACTTT.

The chain has TRBV11-2 and TRBJ1-2; D ambiguous. Per the germline V gene, CDR1 is SGHAT and CDR2 is FQNNGV. Between the trimmed V and J ends, which lost 1 base and 7 bases, there was a span of 7 bases. This CDR3 is built from 12 residues. The CDR3 spells CASSLGISGYTF. The CDR3, as DNA: TGTGCCAGCAGCTTAGGGATCAGTGGCTACACCTTC.

This clone has only a few counts. The rearrangement uses TRBV30 and TRBJ1-3; the D gene is possibly TRBD1 (5 bases). V was pared by 1 base and J by 3 bases, with 10 bases between. The germline gives CDR1 GTSNPN, CDR2 SVGIG (reference sequence). The CDR3 spans 14 residues. CDR3 protein: CAWSGTGGGNTIYF. The CDR3 DNA follows: TGTGCCTGGAGTGGGACCGGGGGTGGAAACACCATATATTTT.

In this sample, this clone turned up a few times. The V call is TRBV14, the J call TRBJ2-1; D possibly matches TRBD1 or TRBD2 (6 bases each). The germline V gene has CDR1 SGHDN and CDR2 FVKESK. The CDR3 loop spans 14 amino acids. Trimming pared 6 bases from V and 7 bases from J, leaving 16 bases between. The CDR3 loop is CASSAARGGNEQFF. The CDR3 DNA follows: TGTGCCAGCAGTGCTGCTAGAGGGGGGAATGAGCAGTTCTTC.

The chain links TRBV2 to TRBJ2-5; D is perhaps TRBD2 (6 bases). With 0 bases removed from V and 0 bases from J, the gap between germline ends came to 8 bases. Germline CDR1 reads SNHLY; CDR2 reads FYNNEI. CDR3 length: 15 amino acids. The CDR3 protein is CASSEAPGDQETQYF. The CDR3 region has the DNA TGTGCCAGCAGTGAAGCACCGGGGGACCAAGAGACCCAGTACTTC.

The sample holds a few counts of this clone. The chain recombines TRBV29-1 with TRBJ1-5; D not resolved. CDR3 length equals 12 residues. The germline CDR1 and CDR2 sequences are SQVTM and ANQGSEA. Trimming removed 6 bases from V and 0 bases from J, with 6 bases in between. CDR3: CSVLDSNQPQHF. The CDR3 nucleotides read TGCAGCGTCCTCGATAGCAATCAGCCCCAGCATTTT.

This clone was detected only a few times. This chain uses TRBV30 with TRBJ2-7; TRBD2 matches 7 bases. CDR1 GTSNPN and CDR2 SVGIG come from the germline V gene (reference sequence). J gave up 6 bases and V 2 bases, and 7 bases lay outside the gene matches. The CDR3 consists of 13 residues. CDR3 DNA sequence: TGTGCCTGGAGTTCGACTAGCCGGAGCGAGCAGTACGTC. Protein sequence: CAWSSTSRSEQYV.